This TCR beta chain was identified in a study of metastatic and nonmetastatic thyroid tumors. Prior to thyroid surgery, none of the patients had received any treatment. The V end was cut by 0 bases, the J end by 1 base, with 9 bases between. This CDR3 is 15 amino acids long. Germline values: CDR1 SGDLS, CDR2 YYNGEE. This clone was detected many times. From the PCR reads, TCRdb re-called clones with MiXCR. This sample carries about 39,000 clones, about 16% of them seen once, and the ten largest clones take approximately 21%. The V and J genes are TRBV9 and TRBJ2-3; no reliable D call. The specimen was blood. The clonotype comes from a female donor with papillary thyroid cancer or a benign thyroid nodule (not recorded which). Some clones in this sample may be carry-over from other donors' samples. CDR3 in DNA: TGTGCCAGCAGCGTAGGGGGATTCGGCACAGATACGCAGTATTTT. Protein sequence: CASSVGGFGTDTQYF.